This T cell receptor beta chain was recorded in a study of monozygotic twins with inflammatory bowel disease. Findings and limits, study-wide: Concordance status among twins (concordant versus discordant) showed no link to repertoire similarity, possibly from limited power. Fewer shared clonotypes with others were found in IBD patients than in healthy twins, especially with disease activity. Patient-specific immunosuppressive treatments may have made repertoires more variable.

Details on this clonotype: Its antigen is currently unknown.

TCRdb reprocessed the 5' RACE reads and stores each CDR3 protein as one record, lacking DNA. This sample's table has around 400,000 distinct CDR3 sequences. Germline V lookup: CDR1 SGHAT, CDR2 FQNNGV. The CDR3 runs to 20 residues. The V call is TRBV11-2, the J call TRBJ2-3; TCRdb's D call, TRBD1, is unchecked because there is no DNA. The receptor's source is a human donor with ulcerative colitis or Crohn's disease, or a healthy co-twin of an affected twin (not recorded which). Sequenced input: blood. The CDR3 sequence: CASSLPSPDRLNDLGDTQYF.